This TCR beta chain stems from a study of STAT5B mutations in CD4+ large granular lymphocyte leukemia. Overall study results and limits: TRBV06-family usage was enriched in top patient clones (8/27) versus controls (2/35). No patients shared main leukemic clonotypes, though around 24% appeared at low frequency elsewhere. Without putative leukemic clones, patient CD4-sorted repertoires remained more clonal than healthy CD4+ repertoires.

The CDR3 is 15 amino acids. CDR1 and CDR2 from the germline V gene are SGHRS and YFSETQ. V gave up 4 bases and J gave up 1 base, with 14 bases separating them. As for this clone: What it recognizes is unknown.

Buffy coats from healthy blood donors served as controls. TCRdb's table, derived via immunoSEQ multiplex PCR, lists solely in-frame clones and lacks some. Of about 31,000 clones listed, about 88% were seen once; the top ten hold 0.4% to 0.5%. The sequencing input was CD4+ T cells from blood buffy coats. This clonotype originated in a human donor in good health. The chain has TRBV5-1 and TRBJ2-5; D is possibly TRBD1 (6 bases). The CDR3 nucleotides are TGCGCCAGCAGCGTAATGGGGGCGGCCCAAGAGACCCAGTACTTC. Its protein is CASSVMGAAQETQYF.